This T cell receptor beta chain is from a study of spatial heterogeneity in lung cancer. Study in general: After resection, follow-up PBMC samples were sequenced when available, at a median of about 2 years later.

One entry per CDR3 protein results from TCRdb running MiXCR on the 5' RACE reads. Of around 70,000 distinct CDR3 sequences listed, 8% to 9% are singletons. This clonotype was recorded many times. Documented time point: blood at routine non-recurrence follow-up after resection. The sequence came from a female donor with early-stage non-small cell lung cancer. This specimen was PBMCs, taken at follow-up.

The CDR3: CASSLVGGAAEQFF. The CDR3 DNA sequence: TGTGCCAGCAGCTTAGTGGGAGGGGCGGCTGAGCAGTTCTTC. The rearrangement links TRBV7-3 to TRBJ2-1; 7 bases map to TRBD2. The length of the CDR3 is 14 residues. Losses at the gene ends were 2 bases for V and 9 bases for J; bases not matched to a gene: 7. From germline, CDR1 is SGHTA and CDR2 FQGTGA.